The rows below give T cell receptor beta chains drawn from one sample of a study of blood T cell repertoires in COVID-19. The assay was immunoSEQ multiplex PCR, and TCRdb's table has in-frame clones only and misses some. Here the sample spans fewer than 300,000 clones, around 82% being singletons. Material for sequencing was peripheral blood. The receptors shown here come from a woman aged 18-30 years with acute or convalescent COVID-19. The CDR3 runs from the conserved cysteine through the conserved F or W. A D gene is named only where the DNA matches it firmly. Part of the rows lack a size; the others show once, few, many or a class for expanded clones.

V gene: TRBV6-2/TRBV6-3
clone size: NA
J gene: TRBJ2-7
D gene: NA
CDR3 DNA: TGTGCCAGCAGTCTGTCTCTAGCTAGCCAGCAGTACTTC
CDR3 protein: CASSLSLASQQYF

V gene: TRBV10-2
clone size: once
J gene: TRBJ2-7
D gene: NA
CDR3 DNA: TGCGCCAGCAGTGATCTCTACGAGCAGTACTTC
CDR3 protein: CASSDLYEQYF

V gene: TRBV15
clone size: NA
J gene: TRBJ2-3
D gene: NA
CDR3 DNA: TGTGCCACCAGCAGAGATATCGGGTGGAGCCTTCACCTTGACACAGATACGCAGTATTTT
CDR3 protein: CATSRDIGWSLHLDTDTQYF

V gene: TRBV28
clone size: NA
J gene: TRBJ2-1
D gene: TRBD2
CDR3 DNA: TGTGCCAGCAGCCACACGGGGCAGCGGGAGGGCTCCTACAATGAGCAGTTCTTC
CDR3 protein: CASSHTGQREGSYNEQFF

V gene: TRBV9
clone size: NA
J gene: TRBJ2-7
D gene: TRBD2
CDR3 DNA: TGTGCCAGCAGCGCGGGACTAGCGGGAGTCGAGCAGTACTTC
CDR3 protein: CASSAGLAGVEQYF

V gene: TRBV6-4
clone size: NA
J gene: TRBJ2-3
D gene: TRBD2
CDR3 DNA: TGTGCCAGCAGTGCTAGCGGGAGCACAGATACGCAGTATTTT
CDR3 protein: CASSASGSTDTQYF

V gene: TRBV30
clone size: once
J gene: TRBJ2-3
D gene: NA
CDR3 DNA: TGTGCCTGGAGGGAGGGAGCGGATACGCAGTATTTT
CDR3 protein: CAWREGADTQYF

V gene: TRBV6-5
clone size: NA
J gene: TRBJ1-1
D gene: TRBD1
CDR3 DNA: TGTGCCAGCAGACCCGATGCGACAGGGACCACTGAAGCTTTCTTT
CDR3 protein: CASRPDATGTTEAFF

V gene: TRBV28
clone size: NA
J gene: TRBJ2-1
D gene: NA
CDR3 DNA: TGTGCCAGCAGTCCCGCCAGGGGCTCCTACAATGAGCAGTTCTTC
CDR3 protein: CASSPARGSYNEQFF

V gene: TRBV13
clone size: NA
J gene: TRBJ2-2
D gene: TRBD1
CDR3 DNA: TGTGCCAGCAGCCTCGGACAGGGGTTTTCCGGGGAGCTGTTTTTT
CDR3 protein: CASSLGQGFSGELFF

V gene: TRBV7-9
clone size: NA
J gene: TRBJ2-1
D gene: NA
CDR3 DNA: TGTGCCAGCAGCCCGACTCCTCTTCGTGTCTACAATGAGCAGTTCTTC
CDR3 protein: CASSPTPLRVYNEQFF

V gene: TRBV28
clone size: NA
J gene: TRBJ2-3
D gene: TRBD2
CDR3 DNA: TGTGCCAGCAGTTTTGGGACTAGCGGGATTAGCACAGATACGCAGTATTTT
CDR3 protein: CASSFGTSGISTDTQYF

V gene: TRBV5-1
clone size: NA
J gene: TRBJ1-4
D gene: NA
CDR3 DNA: TGCGCCAGCAGCTGGGGGTTTGGGAGGACTGAAAAACTGTTTTTT
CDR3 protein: CASSWGFGRTEKLFF

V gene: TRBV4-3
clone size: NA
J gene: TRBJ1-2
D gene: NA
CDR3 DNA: TGCGCCAGCAGCCCCCTGGCGGGGGGAGAACTCTATGGCTACACCTTC
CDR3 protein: CASSPLAGGELYGYTF

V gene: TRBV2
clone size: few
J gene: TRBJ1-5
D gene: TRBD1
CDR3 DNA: TGTGCCAGCAGGGGGACAGCGCATAGCAATCAGCCCCAGCATTTT
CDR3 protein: CASRGTAHSNQPQHF

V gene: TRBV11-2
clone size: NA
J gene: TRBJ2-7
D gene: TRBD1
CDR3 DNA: TGTGCCAGCAGCCTCGGTATTCCGGGACAGGGGCACGAGCAGTACTTC
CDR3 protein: CASSLGIPGQGHEQYF

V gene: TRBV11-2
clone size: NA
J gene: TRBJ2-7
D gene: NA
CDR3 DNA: TGTGCCAGCAGTGAACAGGCCTACCTCTACGAGCAGTACTTC
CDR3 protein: CASSEQAYLYEQYF

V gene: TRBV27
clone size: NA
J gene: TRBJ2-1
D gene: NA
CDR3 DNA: TGTGCCAGCAGTTTAACCGTGGGGACATGGGGATTCTTC
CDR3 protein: CASSLTVGTWGFF

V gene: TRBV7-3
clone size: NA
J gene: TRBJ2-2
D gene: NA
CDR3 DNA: TGTGCCAGCAGCTCTGAGCCCGGAGGAGCCGGGGAGCTGTTTTTT
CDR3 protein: CASSSEPGGAGELFF

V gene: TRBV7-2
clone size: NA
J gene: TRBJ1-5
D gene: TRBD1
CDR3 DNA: TGTGCCAGCAGCTCCGGACAGGGCCAGGGGCCCCAGCATTTT
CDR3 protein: CASSSGQGQGPQHF

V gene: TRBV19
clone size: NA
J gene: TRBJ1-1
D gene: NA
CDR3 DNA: TGTGCCAGTAGCCGGGGGGTCACTGAAGCTTTCTTT
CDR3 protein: CASSRGVTEAFF

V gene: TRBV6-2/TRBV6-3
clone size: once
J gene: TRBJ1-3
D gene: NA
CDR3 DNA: TGTGCCAGCAGTCAGGACAGTCGAAACACCATATATTTT
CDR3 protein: CASSQDSRNTIYF

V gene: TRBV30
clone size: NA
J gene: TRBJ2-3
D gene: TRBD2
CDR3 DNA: TGTGCCTGGAGTGTTAAAGGACTAGTTTACACAGATACGCAGTATTTT
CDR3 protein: CAWSVKGLVYTDTQYF

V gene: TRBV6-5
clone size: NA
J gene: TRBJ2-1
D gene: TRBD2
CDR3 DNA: TGTGCCAGCAGTACTAGCGGGAGTAACTACAATGAGCAGTTCTTC
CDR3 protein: CASSTSGSNYNEQFF

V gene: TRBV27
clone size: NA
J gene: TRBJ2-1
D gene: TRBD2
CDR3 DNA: TGTGCCAGCAGTTTTAGCGGGACGGGCGTCAATGAGCAGTTCTTC
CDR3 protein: CASSFSGTGVNEQFF

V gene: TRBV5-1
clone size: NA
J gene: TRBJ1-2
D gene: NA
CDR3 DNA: TGCGCCAGCAGCTTTTGGGGACTGGACGACAATAACTATGGCTACACCTTC
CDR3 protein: CASSFWGLDDNNYGYTF

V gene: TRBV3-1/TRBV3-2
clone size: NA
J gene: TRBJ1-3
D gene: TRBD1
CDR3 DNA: TGTGCCAGCAGCCAAGTGGGACAGGGGCTAGGCACCATATATTTT
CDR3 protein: CASSQVGQGLGTIYF

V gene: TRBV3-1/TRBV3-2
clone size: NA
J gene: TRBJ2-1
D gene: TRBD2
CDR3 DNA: TGTGCCAGCAGCCCGCTAGCCGGGACTAGCCTCAATGAGCAGTTCTTC
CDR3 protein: CASSPLAGTSLNEQFF

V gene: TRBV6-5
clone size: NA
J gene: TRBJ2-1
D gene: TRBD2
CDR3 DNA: TGTGCCAGCAGCCCCGGAGGACTAGTCGTCTATGAGCAGTTCTTC
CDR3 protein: CASSPGGLVVYEQFF

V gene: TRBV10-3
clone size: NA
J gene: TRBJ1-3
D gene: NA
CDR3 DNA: TGTGCCACCTCGGAAGGGGTCTCTGGAAACACCATATATTTT
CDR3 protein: CATSEGVSGNTIYF

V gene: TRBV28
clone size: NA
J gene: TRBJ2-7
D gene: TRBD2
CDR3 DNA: TGTGCCAGCAGTTACCAGGGCAGGGAAGGGCCAGCGGGGTACGAGCAGTACTTC
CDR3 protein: CASSYQGREGPAGYEQYF

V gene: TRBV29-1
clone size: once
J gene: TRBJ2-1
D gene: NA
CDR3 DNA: TGCAGCGTAACTCGTACGGATGAGCAGTTCTTC
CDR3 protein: CSVTRTDEQFF

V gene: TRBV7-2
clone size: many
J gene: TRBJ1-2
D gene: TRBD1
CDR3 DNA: TGTGCCAGCAGCGAACAGGGGGCCTTCGGGGGCTACACCTTC
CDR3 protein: CASSEQGAFGGYTF

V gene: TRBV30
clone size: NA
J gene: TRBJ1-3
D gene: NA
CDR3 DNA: TGTGCCTGGAGTGTCCAGTTAATACAATACTCTGGAAACACCATATATTTT
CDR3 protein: CAWSVQLIQYSGNTIYF

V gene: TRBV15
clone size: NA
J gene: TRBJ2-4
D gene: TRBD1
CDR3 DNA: TGTGCCACCAGCAGGGGGGACAGGGTGAAAGGAAACATTCAGTACTTC
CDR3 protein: CATSRGDRVKGNIQYF

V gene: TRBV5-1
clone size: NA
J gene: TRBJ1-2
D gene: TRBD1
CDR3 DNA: TGCGCCAGCAGCTTGGGACAGGGCGCCTATGGCTACACCTTC
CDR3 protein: CASSLGQGAYGYTF

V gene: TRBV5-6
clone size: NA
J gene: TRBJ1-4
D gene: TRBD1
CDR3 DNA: TGTGCCAGCAGCACGGACAGGGCAACTAATGAAAAACTGTTTTTT
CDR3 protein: CASSTDRATNEKLFF

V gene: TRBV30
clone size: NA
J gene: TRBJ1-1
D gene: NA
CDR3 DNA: TGTGCCTGGAGTGTAAGGGGGACTGAAGCTTTCTTT
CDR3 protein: CAWSVRGTEAFF

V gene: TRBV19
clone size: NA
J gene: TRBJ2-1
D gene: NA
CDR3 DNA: TGTGCCAGTAGTATACCGGGAAAGGCGCCCGCTGAGCAGTTCTTC
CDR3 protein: CASSIPGKAPAEQFF

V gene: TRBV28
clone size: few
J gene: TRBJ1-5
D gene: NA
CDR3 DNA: TGTGCCAGCACCATAAGGCGGGGGAATCAGCCCCAGCATTTT
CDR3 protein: CASTIRRGNQPQHF

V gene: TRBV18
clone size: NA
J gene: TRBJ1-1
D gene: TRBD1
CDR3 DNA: TGTGCCAGCTCACTGCCGGACAGGGGAAGCACTGAAGCTTTCTTT
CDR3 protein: CASSLPDRGSTEAFF

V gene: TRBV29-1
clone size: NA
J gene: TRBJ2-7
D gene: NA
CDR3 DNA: TGCAGCGTTGCTCCCAGGGACTCCTACGAGCAGTACTTC
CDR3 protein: CSVAPRDSYEQYF

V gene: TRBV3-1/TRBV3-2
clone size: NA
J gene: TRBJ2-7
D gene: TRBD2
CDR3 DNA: TGTGCCAGCAGCCCCTTTCGGGAGGGCACCTACGAGCAGTACTTC
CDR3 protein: CASSPFREGTYEQYF

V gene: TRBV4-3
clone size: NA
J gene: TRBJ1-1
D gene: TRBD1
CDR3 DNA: TGCGCCAGCAGCCGGTCGACAGGGATGAACACTGAAGCTTTCTTT
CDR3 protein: CASSRSTGMNTEAFF

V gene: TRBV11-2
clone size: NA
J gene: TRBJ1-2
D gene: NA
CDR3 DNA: TGTGCCAGCAGCTTAGATGTTTCCTACTACTATGGCTACACCTTC
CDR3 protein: CASSLDVSYYYGYTF

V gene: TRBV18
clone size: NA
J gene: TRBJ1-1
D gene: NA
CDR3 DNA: TGTGCCAGCTCACTGGACGGGAATACCGGGAACACTGAAGCTTTCTTT
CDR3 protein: CASSLDGNTGNTEAFF

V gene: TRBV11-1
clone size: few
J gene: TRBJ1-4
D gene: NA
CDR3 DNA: TGTGCCAGCAGCCCGCGGGACGTTGGTATTGAAAAACTGTTTTTT
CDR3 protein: CASSPRDVGIEKLFF

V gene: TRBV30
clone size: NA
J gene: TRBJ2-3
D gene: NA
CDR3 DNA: TGTGCCTGGGAGGGACTGATTGGGGATACGCAGTATTTT
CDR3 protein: CAWEGLIGDTQYF

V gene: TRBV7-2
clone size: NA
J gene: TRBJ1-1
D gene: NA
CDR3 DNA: TGTGCCAGCAGCTTAGCCCGGGAGAACACTGAAGCTTTCTTT
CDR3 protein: CASSLARENTEAFF

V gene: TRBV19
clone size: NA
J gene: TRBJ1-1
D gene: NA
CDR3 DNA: TGTGCCAGTAGAGACCGGGACACTGAAGCTTTCTTT
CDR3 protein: CASRDRDTEAFF

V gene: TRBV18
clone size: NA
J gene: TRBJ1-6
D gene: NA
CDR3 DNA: TGTGCCAGCTCACCTTGGGGGCGGCCCTCGACCTCACCCCTCCACTTT
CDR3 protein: CASSPWGRPSTSPLHF

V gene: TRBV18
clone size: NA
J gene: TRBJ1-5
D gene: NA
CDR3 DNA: TGTGCCAGCTCACCCCGGGGGGGGGCGGGCAATCAGCCCCAGCATTTT
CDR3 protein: CASSPRGGAGNQPQHF

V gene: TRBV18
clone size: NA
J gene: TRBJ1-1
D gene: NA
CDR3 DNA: TGTGCCAGCTCACCACCAACAGAGTACACTGAAGCTTTCTTT
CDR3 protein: CASSPPTEYTEAFF

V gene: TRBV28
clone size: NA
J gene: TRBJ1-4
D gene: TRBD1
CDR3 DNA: TGTGCCAGCAGTCCTGATACAGGGGTTCGTGAAAAACTGTTTTTT
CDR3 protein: CASSPDTGVREKLFF

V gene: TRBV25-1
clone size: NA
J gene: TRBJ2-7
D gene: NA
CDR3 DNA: TGTGCCAGCAGCGGAGCGTACGAGCAGTACTTC
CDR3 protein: CASSGAYEQYF

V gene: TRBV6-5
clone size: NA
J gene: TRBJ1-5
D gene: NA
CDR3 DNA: TGTGCCAGCACTATAGGGGCAGTCAATCAGCCCCAGCATTTT
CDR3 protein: CASTIGAVNQPQHF